The 14 T cell receptor beta chains given below trace back to one sample, sequenced in a study of shared clonotypes between healthy human individuals. It was CD45RO-negative cells, positively selected for CCR7, that made up naive CD8 cells, with terminally differentiated effector memory CD45RA+ cells excluded. Clones were sequenced by immunoSEQ multiplex PCR, and TCRdb holds only the in-frame ones, with some missing. This sample has about 2 million clones, with about 95% found just once. Sequencing used naive CD8+ T cells sorted from blood. The receptors derive from a man between 18 and 35 years old in good health.

The CDR3 loop is CASSSETTPGGAKEKLFF. CDR3 DNA: TGTGCCAGTAGTAGCGAAACGACACCAGGGGGCGCGAAGGAAAAACTGTTTTTT. The chain carries TRBV19 and TRBJ1-4; 8 nucleotides line up with TRBD1. The germline V gene encodes CDR1 LNHDA and CDR2 SQIVND (reference sequence). The CDR3 covers 18 residues. The trim removed 4 bases at V and 8 bases at J, leaving 18 bases unmatched.

The V and J genes are TRBV5-8 and TRBJ1-3, with D maybe TRBD1 (6 bases). With 2 bases removed from V and 0 bases from J, the gap between germline ends came to 15 bases. There are 17 residues in the CDR3. Per the germline V gene, CDR1 is SGHTS and CDR2 is YDEGEE. The CDR3 nucleotides are TGTGCCAGCAGCTTTGCCTCAGGGGCTATCTCTGGAAACACCATATATTTT. Translated: CASSFASGAISGNTIYF.

The chain has TRBV5-1 and TRBJ2-7; 14 bases are a match to TRBD2. The CDR3 has 16 amino acids. Per the germline V gene, CDR1 is SGHRS and CDR2 is YFSETQ. V shed 4 bases, J shed 3 bases, and the junction held 6 bases outside the gene matches. The CDR3, as DNA: TGCGCCAGCAGCCTGGGGACTAGCGGGGGAATCTACGAGCAGTACTTC. Its translation: CASSLGTSGGIYEQYF.

The chain combines TRBV7-6 with TRBJ2-3, with unresolved D. Trimming shortened V by 0 bases and J by 6 bases, and 4 bases separated the two germline ends. The CDR3 contains 12 residues. Germline V CDR1 and CDR2: SGHVS, FNYEAQ. The CDR3 reads CASSLADDTQYF. CDR3 in DNA: TGTGCCAGCAGCTTAGCGGATGATACGCAGTATTTT.

This chain uses TRBV6-5 with TRBJ2-5; D is unclear. Deletions cut 0 bases from V and 0 bases from J, with 5 bases between. The CDR3 spans 14 residues. Germline V gene sequence: CDR1 MNHEY, CDR2 SVGAGI. CDR3 DNA: TGTGCCAGCAGTTACTCATGGGACCAAGAGACCCAGTACTTC. It specifies CASSYSWDQETQYF.

This chain joins TRBV30 and TRBJ2-1; TRBD2 agrees at 7 bases. This CDR3 has 13 amino acids. The V gene end was trimmed by 3 bases and the J gene end by 6 bases; junction bases not matched to a gene: 5. CDR1 GTSNPN and CDR2 SVGIG come from the germline V gene (reference sequence). The CDR3 nucleotides are TGTGCCTGGAGCACAGCGGGGACCAATGAGCAGTTCTTC. Protein sequence: CAWSTAGTNEQFF. Full variable domain (remainder filled in from reference TRBV30 and TRBJ2-1): SQTIHQWPATLVQPVGSPLSLECTVEGTSNPNLYWYRQAAGRGLQLLFYSVGIGQISSEVPQNLSASRPQDRQFILSSKKLLLSDSGFYLCAWSTAGTNEQFFGPGTRLTVL.

The DNA for the CDR3 is TGTGCCTGGAATCAACAGGGTCTGAACACTGAAGCTTTCTTT. Protein product: CAWNQQGLNTEAFF. The chain carries TRBV30 and TRBJ1-1, with a weak D call TRBD1 (6 bases). V lost 4 bases and J 0 bases, leaving 12 bases between the germline ends. Per germline, CDR1 GTSNPN and CDR2 SVGIG (reference sequence). The CDR3 length is 14 residues.

V usage is TRBV4-3 and J usage is TRBJ2-3, with 8 bases that match TRBD2. V shed 0 bases, J shed 5 bases, and the junction held 7 bases outside the gene matches. The CDR3 is 16 amino acids. CDR1 is LGHNA, CDR2 YSLEER, per germline. CDR3 DNA sequence: TGCGCCAGCAGCCAAGAAACTAGCGGAGCGGTAGATACGCAGTATTTT. Amino acids: CASSQETSGAVDTQYF.

The CDR3 DNA reads as TGTGCCAGCAGTTACACATCTTCGGGGAGTGCCTATGGCTACACCTTC. This sequence encodes CASSYTSSGSAYGYTF. V and J are TRBV6-5 and TRBJ1-2; D is uncertain. Trimming took 2 bases from V and 4 from J, leaving 17 bases between them. Germline V gene sequence: CDR1 MNHEY, CDR2 SVGAGI. The CDR3 covers 16 residues.

The chain recombines TRBV7-2 with TRBJ1-5; perhaps TRBD1 as D (5 bases). This CDR3 is 15 amino acids long. V lost 2 bases, J lost 4 bases, and 12 bases lay in between. Germline V CDR1 and CDR2: SGHTA, FQGNSA. This chain's CDR3 is CASSLTRQTNQPQHF. DNA of the CDR3: TGTGCCAGCAGCTTAACTAGACAGACGAATCAGCCCCAGCATTTT.

A few counts support this clone. The CDR3 here is CASSSTGVLYEPLHF. DNA of the CDR3: TGTGCCAGCAGTTCGACAGGGGTCCTTTACGAACCCCTCCACTTT. The chain joins TRBV28 to TRBJ1-6, with 8 bases aligning to TRBD1. J was trimmed by 12 bases and V by 4 bases; bases with no gene match: 11. Germline V gene lookup returns CDR1 MDHEN and CDR2 SYDVKM. This CDR3 has 15 amino acids.

The rearrangement joins TRBV29-1 to TRBJ2-1, with 9 bases aligning to TRBD2. The germline V gene encodes CDR1 SQVTM and CDR2 ANQGSEA. J lost 0 bases, V lost 1 base, and 10 bases had no gene match. The CDR3 contains 18 residues. CDR3 bases: TGCAGCGTTGAAGGGGAGGAGCGGGGGGCCGGCTCCTACAATGAGCAGTTCTTC. Protein sequence: CSVEGEERGAGSYNEQFF.

Written as DNA, the CDR3 is TGTGCCAGCAGCTTGGAACTAGCGGGAGTGTTGAATGAGCAGTTCTTC. Its translation: CASSLELAGVLNEQFF. J is TRBJ2-1 and V is TRBV5-6; 11 positions match TRBD2. CDR3 length equals 16 residues. The V and J ends lost 0 bases and 7 bases, in that order; junction bases with no gene match: 6. Germline assignment: CDR1 SGHDT and CDR2 YYEEEE.

This chain uses TRBV11-3 with TRBJ2-7; D not resolved. This CDR3 comprises 16 residues. The germline V gene encodes CDR1 SGHNT and CDR2 YENEEA. Trimming pared 5 bases from V and 3 bases from J, leaving 20 bases between. CDR3 in amino acids: CASSRSGRTTNYEQYF. The DNA for the CDR3 is TGTGCCAGCAGCCGTTCAGGTCGGACCACTAACTACGAGCAGTACTTC. The variable domain in full, with the rest retrieved from reference TRBV11-3 and TRBJ2-7, is EAGVVQSPRYKIIEKKQPVAFWCNPISGHNTLYWYLQNLGQGPELLIRYENEEAVDDSQLPKDRFSAERLKGVDSTLKIQPAELGDSAVYLCASSRSGRTTNYEQYFGPGTRLTVT.